These 22 T cell receptor beta chains were all obtained from the same sample, sequenced in a study of neurological immune-mediated disorders. TCRdb re-called the 5' RACE reads with MiXCR, one entry per CDR3 protein. The sample holds 28,000 or so distinct CDR3 sequences, 12% seen once. Sequencing input: PBMCs. The source is a man aged 55 to 70 in good health.

This clonotype was recorded at least ten times. This rearrangement joins TRBV15 to TRBJ1-6; the D gene is possibly TRBD1 (5 bases). The V and J ends lost 4 bases and 3 bases respectively, with 7 bases between them. This CDR3 contains 14 residues. Germline values: CDR1 LNHNV, CDR2 YYDKDF (reference sequence). CDR3 region: CATSKDSYNSPLHF. DNA for the CDR3: TGTGCCACCAGCAAAGACAGCTATAATTCACCCCTCCACTTT.

This clonotype was counted a single time. The genes are TRBV20-1 and TRBJ2-7, with TRBD2 matching over 7 bases. V lost 6 bases, J lost 13 bases, and 15 bases stayed unmatched. The germline V gene has CDR1 DFQATT and CDR2 SNEGSKA (reference sequence). The CDR3 is 12 residues long. The CDR3: CSAIWNSGPPYF. Here the CDR3 DNA reads TGCAGTGCAATCTGGAATAGCGGGCCCCCTTACTTC.

Comment on this clonotype: Just one base apart from a much larger clone, this may be a read error. The genes are TRBV20-1 and TRBJ2-7; 8 bases are shared with TRBD2. Germline V gene data show CDR1 as DFQATT and CDR2 as SNEGSKA (reference sequence). V shed 4 bases, J shed 4 bases, and the junction held 9 bases outside the gene matches. The CDR3 is made up of 14 amino acids. DNA of the CDR3: TGCAGTGCTACGGGGATGCCGGGAGGGTACGAGCAGTACTTC. Encoded protein: CSATGMPGGYEQYF.

At least ten counts were recorded for this clonotype. The rearrangement uses TRBV24-1 and TRBJ2-7; the D gene is possibly TRBD2 (5 bases). The germline V gene has CDR1 KGHDR and CDR2 SFDVKD. Deletions cut 1 base from V and 5 bases from J, with 8 bases between. The CDR3 consists of 13 residues. The CDR3, as DNA: TGTGCCACCAGTGATTTCGGGGTTGACGAGCAGTACTTC. This codes for CATSDFGVDEQYF.

This clonotype was picked up many times. The chain employs TRBV10-3 and TRBJ2-5, with unresolved D. Deletions cut 0 bases from V and 5 bases from J, with 13 bases between. In germline, CDR1 is ENHRY, CDR2 SYGVKD. The CDR3 runs to 15 residues. CDR3 protein: CAISESNGRAETQYF. The CDR3 DNA reads as TGTGCCATCAGTGAGTCGAACGGACGGGCGGAGACCCAGTACTTC.

This clonotype was detected ten times or more. The chain combines TRBV7-6 with TRBJ2-1, with 8 bases lining up with TRBD2. The CDR3 contains 19 residues. Germline V gives CDR1 SGHVS, CDR2 FNYEAQ. J gave up 3 bases and V 1 base, and 14 bases lay outside the gene matches. Here the CDR3 reads CASSLGLGGRGDLYNEQFF. The CDR3 nucleotides are TGTGCCAGCAGCTTAGGTCTGGGTGGGCGGGGGGACCTCTACAATGAGCAGTTCTTC.

This clonotype was detected many times. The V gene is TRBV9, the J gene TRBJ2-5; D assignment may be TRBD1 or TRBD2 (6 bases each). V lost 0 bases and J lost 1, with 10 bases in between. The CDR3 is 15 amino acids. Germline V gene data show CDR1 as SGDLS and CDR2 as YYNGEE. CDR3: CASSVAWGAQETQYF. The CDR3 DNA sequence: TGTGCCAGCAGCGTAGCTTGGGGGGCCCAAGAGACCCAGTACTTC.

This clonotype was observed at least ten times. The V and J genes are TRBV20-1 and TRBJ2-3, with D unresolved. V lost 0 bases, J lost 2 bases, and 9 bases lay in between. Germline lookup yields CDR1 DFQATT and CDR2 SNEGSKA (reference sequence). This CDR3 contains 14 residues. DNA for the CDR3: TGCAGTGCTAGAGATGCTACCTACACAGATACGCAGTATTTT. This gives the protein CSARDATYTDTQYF.

This clonotype was detected many times. This chain connects TRBV2 to TRBJ2-2; D is perhaps TRBD1 (5 bases). With 4 bases removed from V and 3 bases from J, the gap between germline ends came to 12 bases. The CDR3 length is 15 residues. The V gene's germline CDR1 is SNHLY and CDR2 FYNNEI. Written as DNA, the CDR3 is TGTGCCAGCAGTGGGGGCATCCAATACACCGGGGAGCTGTTTTTT. This gives the protein CASSGGIQYTGELFF.

This clonotype has ten or more counts. This chain links TRBV11-3 with TRBJ2-3; unclear D gene. CDR1 and CDR2 from the germline V gene are SGHNT and YENEEA. V was trimmed by 1 base and J by 0 bases, leaving 5 bases between them. CDR3 length equals 14 residues. The CDR3 bases are TGTGCCAGCAGCTTAGTAGCTAGCACAGATACGCAGTATTTT. Encoded protein: CASSLVASTDTQYF.

Ten or more counts support this clonotype. V gene TRBV28 combines with J gene TRBJ1-2; the D gene is possibly TRBD1 (6 bases). Trimming took 6 bases from V and 4 from J, leaving 15 bases between them. Germline V gene lookup returns CDR1 MDHEN and CDR2 SYDVKM. This CDR3 contains 14 residues. The CDR3, as DNA: TGTGCCAGCAGCTCCGGACAGCCACGCTATGGCTACACCTTC. Encoded protein: CASSSGQPRYGYTF.

This clonotype was seen more than once but under ten times. The chain recombines TRBV7-2 with TRBJ2-7; a weak D match, TRBD1 (6 bases). This CDR3 has 16 amino acids. CDR1 is SGHTA and CDR2 is FQGNSA in the germline V gene. V lost 5 bases to trimming and J lost 2 bases, with 19 bases between them. CDR3 bases: TGTGCCAGCAGCCCCCGGAGCTGGGGGCACCCCTACGAGCAGTACTTC. This gives the protein CASSPRSWGHPYEQYF.

This clonotype was counted many times. CDR3: CASSFSPGRDRRYNEQFF. The CDR3 nucleotides are TGTGCCAGCAGCTTTTCCCCCGGCCGGGACAGGAGATACAATGAGCAGTTCTTC. This rearrangement joins TRBV7-8 to TRBJ2-1; 8 nucleotides match TRBD1. V trimming: 3 bases; J trimming: 4 bases; junction bases outside the gene matches: 14. This CDR3 spans 18 amino acids. The germline CDR1 and CDR2 sequences are SGHVS and FQNEAQ.

Many counts were recorded for this clonotype. The chain is built from TRBV5-8 and TRBJ2-1, with 11 nucleotides matching TRBD2. This CDR3 is 16 amino acids long. V trimming: 4 bases; J trimming: 3 bases; junction bases outside the gene matches: 6. Germline V gene sequence: CDR1 SGHTS, CDR2 YDEGEE. CDR3 loop: CASSRGTSGRYNEQFF. The CDR3 DNA sequence: TGTGCCAGCAGCCGCGGGACTAGCGGACGCTACAATGAGCAGTTCTTC.

This clonotype occurred many times. The V and J genes are TRBV28 and TRBJ2-5; 7 bases map to TRBD2. Germline lookup yields CDR1 MDHEN and CDR2 SYDVKM. CDR3 length: 12 amino acids. V shed 5 bases, J shed 14 bases, and the junction held 11 bases outside the gene matches. The CDR3 DNA follows: TGTGCCAGCAGTCGGGAGGCCCCAGAAAATTACTTC. Its translation is CASSREAPENYF.

At least ten counts were recorded for this clonotype. The chain carries TRBV20-1 and TRBJ2-3; perhaps TRBD2 as D (6 bases). CDR1 and CDR2 (germline): DFQATT, SNEGSKA (reference sequence). The germline V and J ends were trimmed by 6 bases and 6 bases, with 13 bases remaining between them. The CDR3 is 12 residues long. The CDR3 bases are TGCAGTGCGCACCGCCGGGGGGATACGCAGTATTTT. Amino acids: CSAHRRGDTQYF.

Judged by abundance, this clonotype is medium-sized. The chain is built from TRBV6-1 and TRBJ1-4; D not resolved. Germline CDR1 reads MNHNS; CDR2 reads SASEGT. The CDR3 sequence is 10 residues long. V was cut by 3 bases and J by 11 bases, with 4 bases left in between. CDR3 nucleotide sequence: TGTGCCAGCAGTGAGACGAAACTGTTTTTT. Translation gives CASSETKLFF.

This clonotype showed up many times. The gene calls are TRBV10-1 and TRBJ2-1, with D possibly matching TRBD2 (5 bases). Germline CDR1 reads WNHNN; CDR2 reads SYGVQD (reference sequence). Between the trimmed V and J ends, which lost 2 bases and 2 bases, there was a span of 10 bases. CDR3 length: 15 residues. The CDR3 spells CASSESGVPYNEQFF. The CDR3 nucleotides read TGCGCCAGCAGTGAGAGCGGCGTCCCCTACAATGAGCAGTTCTTC.

The rearrangement uses TRBV6-2 or TRBV6-3 and TRBJ1-1; 9 bases map to TRBD1. There are 16 residues in the CDR3. The trim removed 6 bases at V and 11 bases at J, leaving 19 bases unmatched. Germline lookup yields CDR1 MNHEY and CDR2 SVGEGT. The CDR3 DNA is TGTGCCAGCAGCTATCGATTTTGGGACAGGGTCCCCTCCGCTTTCTTT. It specifies CASSYRFWDRVPSAFF.

This clonotype was detected ten times or more. V is TRBV6-2 or TRBV6-3 and J is TRBJ2-4; 8 nucleotides agree with TRBD1. The length of the CDR3 is 16 residues. Germline CDR1 is MNHEY and CDR2 is SVGEGT. With 0 bases clipped from V and 4 bases from J, the junction kept 5 bases outside the gene matches. CDR3 sequence reads: CASSYSGRQGKNIQYF. The CDR3 DNA is TGTGCCAGCAGTTACTCGGGAAGACAGGGGAAAAACATTCAGTACTTC.

This clonotype was seen ten or more times. The chain has TRBV5-1 and TRBJ2-3; D may be TRBD1 or TRBD2 (5 bases each). Trimming shortened V by 0 bases and J by 5 bases, and 13 bases separated the two germline ends. The CDR3 runs to 15 residues. The germline CDR1 and CDR2 sequences are SGHRS and YFSETQ. CDR3 DNA: TGCGCCAGCAGCTTGGGGGGGATCCTTGGAGATACGCAGTATTTT. Amino acids: CASSLGGILGDTQYF.

This clonotype was seen many times. J is TRBJ2-7 and V is TRBV12-3 or TRBV12-4; D not resolved. The CDR3 consists of 12 residues. Trimming stripped 4 bases from V and 7 bases from J, with 11 bases between. The CDR3 here is CASSYGLREQYF. For the CDR3, the DNA is TGTGCCAGCAGTTACGGTTTGCGTGAGCAGTACTTC.